The clone carrying this T cell receptor beta chain was detected a few times. Adults between about 18 and 95 years of age took part from about two dozen US areas. Which cohort a participant joined came from the clinical history participants gave. This sample was included in a study of blood T cell repertoires in COVID-19. Across the study: Sources were T cells, B-cell-depleted T cells, or PBMCs; the material itself was cDNA or gDNA.

Repertoires were generated with immunoSEQ multiplex PCR, while TCRdb's copy carries only in-frame clones and drops some. The data hold under 250,000 clones, with 81% observed a single time. Germline loops: CDR1 GTSNPN, CDR2 SVGIG (reference sequence). Trimming shortened V by 1 base and J by 6 bases, and 13 bases separated the two germline ends. The CDR3 is 13 amino acids. The chain links TRBV30 to TRBJ2-7; D is unresolved. This clonotype was sampled from a woman between 50 and 59 years old with acute COVID-19. Source material: PBMCs or T cells enriched from blood (not recorded which). The CDR3 nucleotides are TGTGCCTGGAGTGGAGCTGTTATGGTCGAGCAGTACTTC. Translated: CAWSGAVMVEQYF.